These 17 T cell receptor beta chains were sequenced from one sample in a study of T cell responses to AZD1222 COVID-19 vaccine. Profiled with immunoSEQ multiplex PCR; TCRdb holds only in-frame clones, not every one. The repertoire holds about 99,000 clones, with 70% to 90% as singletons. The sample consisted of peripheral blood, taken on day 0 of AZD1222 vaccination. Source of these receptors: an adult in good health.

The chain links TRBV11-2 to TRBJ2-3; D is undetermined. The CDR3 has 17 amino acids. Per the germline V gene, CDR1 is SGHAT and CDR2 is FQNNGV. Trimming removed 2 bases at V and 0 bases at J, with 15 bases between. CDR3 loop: CASSLLSALMSTDTQYF. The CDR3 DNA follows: TGTGCCAGCAGCTTACTTTCTGCACTGATGAGCACAGATACGCAGTATTTT.

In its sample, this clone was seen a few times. The CDR3 loop is CAIGTGKKASGNTIYF. CDR3 nucleotide sequence: TGTGCCATCGGGACAGGAAAAAAGGCCTCTGGAAACACCATATATTTT. The rearrangement joins TRBV10-3 to TRBJ1-3; 8 bases agree with TRBD1. Germline-derived CDR1 and CDR2 are ENHRY and SYGVKD. Trimming took 8 bases from V and 0 from J; bases not matched to a gene: 9. The CDR3 totals 16 residues.

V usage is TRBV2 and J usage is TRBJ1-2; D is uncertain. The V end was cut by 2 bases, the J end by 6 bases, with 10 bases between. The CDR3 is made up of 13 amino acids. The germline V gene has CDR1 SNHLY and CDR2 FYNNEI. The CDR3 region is CASSERETDGYTF. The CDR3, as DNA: TGTGCCAGCAGTGAACGTGAAACCGATGGCTACACCTTC.

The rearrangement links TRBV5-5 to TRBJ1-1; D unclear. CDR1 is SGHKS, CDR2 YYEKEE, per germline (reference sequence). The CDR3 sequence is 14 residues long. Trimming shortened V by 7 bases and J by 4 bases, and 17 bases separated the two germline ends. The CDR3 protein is CASEVSSWTTEAFF. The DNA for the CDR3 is TGTGCCAGCGAAGTTTCCTCTTGGACCACTGAAGCTTTCTTT.

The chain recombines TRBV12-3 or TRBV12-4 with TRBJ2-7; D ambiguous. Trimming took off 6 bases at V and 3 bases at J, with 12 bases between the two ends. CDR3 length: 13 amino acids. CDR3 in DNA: TGTGCCAGCAGCCGCGCGCCCTACTACGAGCAGTACTTC. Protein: CASSRAPYYEQYF.

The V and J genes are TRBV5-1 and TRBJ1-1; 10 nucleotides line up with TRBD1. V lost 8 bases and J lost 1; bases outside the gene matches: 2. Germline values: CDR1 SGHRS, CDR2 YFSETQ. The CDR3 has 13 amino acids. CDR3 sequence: CASWDRGNTEAFF. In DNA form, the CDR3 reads TGCGCCAGTTGGGACAGGGGGAACACTGAAGCTTTCTTT.

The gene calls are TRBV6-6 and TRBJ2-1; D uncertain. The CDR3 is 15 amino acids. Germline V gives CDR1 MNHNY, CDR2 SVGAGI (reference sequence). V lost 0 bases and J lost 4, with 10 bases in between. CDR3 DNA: TGTGCCAGCAGTTACTCGGGTTCCAGGTACAATGAGCAGTTCTTC. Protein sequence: CASSYSGSRYNEQFF.

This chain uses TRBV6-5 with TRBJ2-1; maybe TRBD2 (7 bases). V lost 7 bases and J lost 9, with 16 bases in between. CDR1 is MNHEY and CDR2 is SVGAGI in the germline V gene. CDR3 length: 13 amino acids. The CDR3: CASTPGGSGEQFF. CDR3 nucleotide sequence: TGTGCCAGCACCCCGGGGGGCTCTGGTGAGCAGTTCTTC.

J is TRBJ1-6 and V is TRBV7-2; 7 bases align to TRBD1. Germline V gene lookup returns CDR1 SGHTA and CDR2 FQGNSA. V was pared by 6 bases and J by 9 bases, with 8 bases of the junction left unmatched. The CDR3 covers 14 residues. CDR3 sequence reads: CASSPTGTVSPLHF. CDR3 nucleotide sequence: TGTGCCAGCAGTCCGACAGGGACGGTTTCACCCCTCCACTTT.

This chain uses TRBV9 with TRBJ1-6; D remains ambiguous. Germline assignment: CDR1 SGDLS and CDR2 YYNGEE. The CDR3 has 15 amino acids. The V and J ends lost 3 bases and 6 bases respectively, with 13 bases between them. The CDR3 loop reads CASSALKDGNSPLHF. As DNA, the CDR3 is TGTGCCAGCAGCGCCTTAAAGGATGGTAATTCACCCCTCCACTTT. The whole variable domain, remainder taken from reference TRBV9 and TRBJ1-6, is DSGVTQTPKHLITATGQRVTLRCSPRSGDLSVYWYQQSLDQGLQFLIQYYNGEERAKGNILERFSAQQFPDLHSELNLSSLELGDSALYFCASSALKDGNSPLHFGNGTRLTVT.

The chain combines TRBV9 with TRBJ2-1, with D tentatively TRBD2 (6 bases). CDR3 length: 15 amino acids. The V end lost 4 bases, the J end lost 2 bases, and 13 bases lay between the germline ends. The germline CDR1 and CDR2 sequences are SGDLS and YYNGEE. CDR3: CASSSRDSPYNEQFF. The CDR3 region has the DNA TGTGCCAGCAGCTCCCGGGACTCCCCCTACAATGAGCAGTTCTTC.

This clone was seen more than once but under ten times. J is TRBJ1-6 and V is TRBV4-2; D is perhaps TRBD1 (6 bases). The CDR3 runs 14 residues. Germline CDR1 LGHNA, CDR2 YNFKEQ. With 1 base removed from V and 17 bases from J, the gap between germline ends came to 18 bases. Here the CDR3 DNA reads TGTGCCAGCAGCCAAGGGGGAGAAGGGACACACGTCCACTTT. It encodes CASSQGGEGTHVHF.

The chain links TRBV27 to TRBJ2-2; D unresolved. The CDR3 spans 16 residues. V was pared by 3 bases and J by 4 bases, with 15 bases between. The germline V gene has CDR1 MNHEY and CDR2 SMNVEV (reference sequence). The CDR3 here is CASSFPRASGTGELFF. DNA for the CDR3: TGTGCCAGCAGTTTTCCCCGGGCTTCTGGCACCGGGGAGCTGTTTTTT.

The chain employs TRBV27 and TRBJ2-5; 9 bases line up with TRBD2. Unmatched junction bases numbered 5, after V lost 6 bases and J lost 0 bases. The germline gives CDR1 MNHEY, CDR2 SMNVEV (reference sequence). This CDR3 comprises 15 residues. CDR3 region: CASSLSGGYQETQYF. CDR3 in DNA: TGTGCCAGCAGCCTCAGCGGGGGGTACCAAGAGACCCAGTACTTC.

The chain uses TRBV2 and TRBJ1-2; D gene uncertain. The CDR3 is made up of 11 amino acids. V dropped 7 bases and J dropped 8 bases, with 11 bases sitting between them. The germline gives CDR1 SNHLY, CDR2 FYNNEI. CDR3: CASKEGSGYTF. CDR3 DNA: TGTGCCAGCAAAGAGGGATCGGGCTACACCTTC.

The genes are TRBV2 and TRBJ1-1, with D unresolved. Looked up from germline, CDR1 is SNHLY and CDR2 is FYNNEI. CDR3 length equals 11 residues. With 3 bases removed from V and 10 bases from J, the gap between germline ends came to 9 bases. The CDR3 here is CASSDASGAFF. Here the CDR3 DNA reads TGTGCCAGCAGTGACGCCAGTGGAGCTTTCTTT.

The CDR3 region is CASSLTGGSYSNQPQHF. For the CDR3, the DNA is TGTGCCAGCAGCCTAACAGGGGGCTCCTATAGCAATCAGCCCCAGCATTTT. The chain is built from TRBV7-2 and TRBJ1-5, with 9 bases matching TRBD1. With V trimmed by 5 bases and J by 0 bases, 8 bases remained unmatched. CDR1 SGHTA and CDR2 FQGNSA come from the germline V gene. CDR3 length equals 17 residues.